What follows are 26 T cell receptor beta chains derived from one specimen sequenced in a study of blood T cell repertoires in COVID-19. Only in-frame clones appear in the TCRdb table, and some are missing; sequencing was by immunoSEQ multiplex PCR. The sample includes roughly 160,000 clones, 75% to 85% seen only once; the top ten take 7.5% to 8.5%. Sequenced input: peripheral blood. The receptors were gathered from a woman aged 60 to 75 with COVID-19, enrolled during active disease.

The V call is TRBV29-1, the J call TRBJ2-7; TRBD2 agrees at 7 bases. Germline CDR1 is SQVTM and CDR2 is ANQGSEA. The CDR3 totals 16 residues. V dropped 5 bases and J dropped 5; count of bases not matched to a gene: 18. The CDR3 loop reads CSVLTPLAGPRNEQYF. The CDR3 bases are TGCAGCGTTCTCACCCCTTTAGCGGGCCCCAGGAACGAGCAGTACTTC.

The chain links TRBV3-1 (or the pseudogene TRBV3-2) to TRBJ2-1, with unresolved D. CDR3 length: 12 residues. Trimming cost V 4 bases and J 9 bases, with 10 bases left between them. From germline, CDR1 is LGHDT and CDR2 YNNKEL (reference sequence). CDR3 bases: TGTGCCAGCAGCCCCTCCCTTAGTGAGCAGTTCTTC. Encoded protein: CASSPSLSEQFF.

The genes are TRBV14 and TRBJ1-1, with D hard to call. Germline CDR1 is SGHDN and CDR2 is FVKESK. Trimming shortened V by 0 bases and J by 5 bases, and 7 bases separated the two germline ends. This CDR3 contains 13 residues. The CDR3 nucleotides are TGTGCCAGCAGCCAAGATCTGCTAACTGAAGCTTTCTTT. Its translation is CASSQDLLTEAFF.

CDR3 loop: CASSQVGRGGGQETQYF. CDR3 nucleotide sequence: TGTGCCAGCAGCCAAGTCGGACGCGGCGGGGGGCAAGAGACCCAGTACTTC. This chain links TRBV3-1 (or the pseudogene TRBV3-2) with TRBJ2-5; 8 positions agree with TRBD2. V lost 1 base and J lost 2; bases outside the gene matches: 9. The CDR3 has 17 amino acids. Germline CDR1 LGHDT, CDR2 YNNKEL (reference sequence).

The V gene is TRBV6-4, the J gene TRBJ2-1; TRBD2 is a possible D gene (6 bases). Trimming took 4 bases from V and 4 from J, leaving 14 bases between them. The CDR3 spans 15 residues. Germline V lookup: CDR1 MRHNA, CDR2 SNTAGT. The CDR3 DNA is TGTGCCAGCAGTGTGGAGGGAGAGGGGTACAATGAGCAGTTCTTC. Translation gives CASSVEGEGYNEQFF.

The V gene is TRBV10-3, the J gene TRBJ1-4; a weak D match, TRBD1 (5 bases). V was pared by 0 bases and J by 0 bases, with 11 bases between. This CDR3 has 17 amino acids. Germline-derived CDR1 and CDR2 are ENHRY and SYGVKD. The CDR3 bases are TGTGCCATCAGTGAGTCGAGGTGGGGCTCAACTAATGAAAAACTGTTTTTT. Translated, it gives CAISESRWGSTNEKLFF.

This clone appeared a few times. The rearrangement uses TRBV11-2 and TRBJ2-1; 10 positions agree with TRBD2. Germline values: CDR1 SGHAT, CDR2 FQNNGV. V lost 2 bases, J lost 5 bases, and 15 bases stayed unmatched. The CDR3 extends over 19 amino acids. CDR3 protein: CASSLNSMGGLAVHNEQFF. CDR3 nucleotides: TGTGCCAGCAGCTTAAATAGTATGGGCGGACTAGCGGTTCACAATGAGCAGTTCTTC.

In its sample, this clone was seen a few times. The chain combines TRBV3-1 (or the pseudogene TRBV3-2) with TRBJ2-5, with 12 bases that match TRBD2. Germline V gene lookup returns CDR1 LGHDT and CDR2 YNNKEL (reference sequence). J lost 4 bases, V lost 0 bases, and 12 bases had no gene match. This CDR3 comprises 19 residues. This chain's CDR3 is CASSQELLAGGPERETQYF. The CDR3 nucleotides are TGTGCCAGCAGCCAAGAACTTCTAGCGGGAGGGCCCGAGAGAGAGACCCAGTACTTC.

The gene calls are TRBV2 and TRBJ2-5; TRBD1 might be the D (6 bases). The CDR3 spans 14 residues. Germline V gives CDR1 SNHLY, CDR2 FYNNEI. The V gene lost 8 bases and the J gene lost 1 base, with 14 bases spanning the gap. The CDR3 is CASGMNRVQETQYF. CDR3 sequence (DNA): TGTGCCAGCGGAATGAACAGGGTCCAAGAGACCCAGTACTTC.

This chain links TRBV6-6 with TRBJ2-7; 10 bases are shared with TRBD2. Germline CDR1 is MNHNY and CDR2 is SVGAGI (reference sequence). The trim removed 8 bases at V and 6 bases at J, leaving 16 bases unmatched. The CDR3 consists of 16 residues. In nucleotides, the CDR3 is TGTGCCAGCCCCGCTCGCAAGCGGGAGGGCATGCGCGAGCAGTACTTC. Its translation: CASPARKREGMREQYF.

The chain uses TRBV7-8 and TRBJ1-4, with 9 positions matching TRBD1. Germline V lookup: CDR1 SGHVS, CDR2 FQNEAQ. V shed 5 bases and J 10 bases; nucleotides not matched to a gene: 11. CDR3 length: 15 amino acids. The CDR3 here is CASSPERDRARKLFF. In DNA, the CDR3 is TGTGCCAGCAGCCCAGAGAGGGACAGGGCGAGAAAACTGTTTTTT.

This clone appeared many times. J is TRBJ2-3 and V is TRBV3-1 (or the pseudogene TRBV3-2); 10 nucleotides agree with TRBD2. Germline CDR1 LGHDT, CDR2 YNNKEL (reference sequence). The ends lost 3 bases at V and 6 bases at J; junction bases unmatched: 12. The CDR3 contains 17 residues. The CDR3 nucleotides are TGTGCCAGCAGCCATGGGGCTAGCGGGAGTCGTAGGGATACGCAGTATTTT. Translation: CASSHGASGSRRDTQYF.

This clone was found once. The chain combines TRBV5-1 with TRBJ1-1, with 8 bases identical to TRBD1. This CDR3 spans 14 amino acids. The V gene end was trimmed by 0 bases and the J gene end by 5 bases; junction bases not matched to a gene: 3. CDR1 and CDR2 from the germline V gene are SGHRS and YFSETQ. The CDR3: CASSLGTGTTEAFF. The CDR3 DNA sequence: TGCGCCAGCAGCTTGGGGACAGGGACTACTGAAGCTTTCTTT.

The rearrangement links TRBV29-1 to TRBJ2-7, with 14 bases matching TRBD2. The V gene end was trimmed by 8 bases and the J gene end by 5 bases; junction bases not matched to a gene: 17. In germline, CDR1 is SQVTM, CDR2 ANQGSEA. CDR3 length: 17 residues. For the CDR3, the DNA is TGCAGCACTCACACCGGGACTAGCGGGAGACCGGTCCACGAGCAGTACTTC. Translation gives CSTHTGTSGRPVHEQYF.

The chain combines TRBV11-2 with TRBJ2-5; tentatively, D is TRBD1 (5 bases). CDR3 size: 17 residues. Germline-derived CDR1 and CDR2 are SGHAT and FQNNGV. Trimming shortened V by 2 bases and J by 4 bases, and 20 bases separated the two germline ends. The DNA of the CDR3 is TGTGCCAGCAGCTTAAATCCGGGCTTAGCCCAGGGAGAGACCCAGTACTTC. Its protein product is CASSLNPGLAQGETQYF.

The CDR3, as DNA: TGTGCCAGCAGCCCCCAAGGACTAGCGGGACCGCTCGTGTACGAGCAGTACTTC. Its protein product is CASSPQGLAGPLVYEQYF. V gene TRBV7-9 combines with J gene TRBJ2-7; 12 nucleotides align to TRBD2. With V trimmed by 5 bases and J by 4 bases, 15 bases remained unmatched. The CDR3 extends over 18 amino acids. Per the germline V gene, CDR1 is SEHNR and CDR2 is FQNEAQ (reference sequence).

This clone was recorded once. This chain's CDR3 is CASSIVGGTQYF. The CDR3 coding sequence is TGTGCCAGTAGTATAGTGGGGGGGACCCAGTACTTC. This rearrangement joins TRBV19 to TRBJ2-5; weak D call: TRBD2 (6 bases). Germline V gene lookup returns CDR1 LNHDA and CDR2 SQIVND (reference sequence). The CDR3 length is 12 residues. Trimming stripped 1 base from V and 7 bases from J, with 7 bases between. Full variable domain (rest looked up from reference TRBV19 and TRBJ2-5): DGGITQSPKYLFRKEGQNVTLSCEQNLNHDAMYWYRQDPGQGLRLIYYSQIVNDFQKGDIAEGYSVSREKKESFPLTVTSAQKNPTAFYLCASSIVGGTQYFGPGTRLLVL.

The gene calls are TRBV7-9 and TRBJ1-5, with no clear D. The germline gives CDR1 SEHNR, CDR2 FQNEAQ (reference sequence). CDR3 length: 13 amino acids. The germline V and J ends were trimmed by 2 bases and 5 bases, with 7 bases remaining between them. The CDR3 loop is CASSLLSDQPQHF. The DNA for the CDR3 is TGTGCCAGCAGCTTACTCAGCGATCAGCCCCAGCATTTT.

V gene TRBV19 combines with J gene TRBJ2-3, with 9 bases lining up with TRBD1. Trimming removed 5 bases from V and 5 bases from J; junction bases left unmatched: 8. The CDR3 has 15 amino acids. The V gene's germline CDR1 is LNHDA and CDR2 SQIVND (reference sequence). The CDR3 reads CASSSWTGEIDTQYF. For the CDR3, the DNA is TGTGCCAGTAGTTCCTGGACAGGGGAAATAGATACGCAGTATTTT.

The V gene is TRBV4-3, the J gene TRBJ2-4, with TRBD2 as a possible D gene (5 bases). The ends were cut back, 2 bases at V and 0 bases at J, with 14 bases in the middle. Looked up from germline, CDR1 is LGHNA and CDR2 is YSLEER. CDR3 size: 17 residues. The CDR3 spells CASSQSLALLAKNIQYF. DNA of the CDR3: TGCGCCAGCAGCCAAAGCTTAGCGCTACTAGCCAAAAACATTCAGTACTTC.

J is TRBJ2-7 and V is TRBV6-6, with 8 bases aligning to TRBD1. Germline CDR1 is MNHNY and CDR2 is SVGAGI (reference sequence). The CDR3 spans 16 residues. J gave up 5 bases and V 6 bases, and 15 bases lay outside the gene matches. The CDR3 bases are TGTGCCAGCAGAGACTTGTCAGGGGGCATCGGGAACGAGCAGTACGTC. Protein product: CASRDLSGGIGNEQYV.

This clone was picked up many times. The chain employs TRBV7-9 and TRBJ2-1, with 7 nucleotides matching TRBD2. Germline CDR1 and CDR2: SEHNR and FQNEAQ (reference sequence). The ends lost 1 base at V and 8 bases at J; junction bases unmatched: 8. The CDR3 extends over 15 amino acids. In DNA, the CDR3 is TGTGCCAGCAGCTTAGGGACTACTAGCGATGATGAGCAGTTCTTC. This sequence encodes CASSLGTTSDDEQFF.

This clone was detected once. This chain connects TRBV6-6 to TRBJ1-1; D is uncertain. The CDR3 consists of 11 residues. V was trimmed by 5 bases and J by 4 bases, leaving 5 bases between them. The germline V gene encodes CDR1 MNHNY and CDR2 SVGAGI (reference sequence). The CDR3 DNA is TGTGCCAGCAGTCCCTTCACTGAAGCTTTCTTT. Encoded protein: CASSPFTEAFF.

V and J are TRBV2 and TRBJ2-7, with a tentative D call TRBD1 (7 bases). The germline V and J ends were trimmed by 6 bases and 7 bases, with 16 bases remaining between them. CDR1 and CDR2 from the germline V gene are SNHLY and FYNNEI. The CDR3 consists of 13 residues. The CDR3: CASRLTGTWEQYV. The CDR3 coding sequence is TGTGCCAGCAGGTTGACAGGGACTTGGGAGCAGTACGTC.

The V call is TRBV29-1, the J call TRBJ2-5, with 9 bases matching TRBD2. Germline V gene data show CDR1 as SQVTM and CDR2 as ANQGSEA. The length of the CDR3 is 14 residues. V lost 8 bases, J lost 3 bases, and 10 bases stayed unmatched. Here the CDR3 reads CSMSSGDFKETQYF. Written as DNA, the CDR3 is TGCAGCATGTCTAGCGGGGACTTTAAAGAGACCCAGTACTTC.

This clone occurred many times. V is TRBV5-1 and J is TRBJ1-2, with D possibly being TRBD1 (5 bases). The CDR3 is made up of 15 amino acids. Per the germline V gene, CDR1 is SGHRS and CDR2 is YFSETQ. Trimming stripped 1 base from V and 5 bases from J, with 15 bases between. The CDR3 loop reads CASSLWQGLGYGYTF. The CDR3 bases are TGCGCCAGCAGCTTGTGGCAGGGCCTTGGGTATGGCTACACCTTC.